The clone carrying this T cell receptor (beta chain) was seen once. Its matching antigen is unknown. There are 13 residues in the CDR3. The V end lost 5 bases, the J end lost 2 bases, and 4 bases lay between the germline ends. The germline V gene has CDR1 LNHNV and CDR2 YYDKDF (reference sequence). This sample was taken from a study of T cell responses to AZD1222 COVID-19 vaccine. About the study: Second-dose groups at about 4 or about 12 weeks were pooled.

Here immunoSEQ multiplex PCR was the method, and the copy in TCRdb shows in-frame clones only, minus some. The sample shows tens of thousands of clones, approximately 85% of them seen only once. Study results and caveats: Only a handful of individuals given AZD1222 were seropositive at baseline. Clonal diversity may have been underestimated in mostly white British donors. With dominance at 160-218 and 743-854, vaccine-associated CD4 TCRs spanned spike.

The chain carries TRBV15 and TRBJ2-6; the D is unclear. The source is an adult in good health. The sample here was peripheral blood, taken on day 0 of AZD1222 vaccination. CDR3 in amino acids: CATSRTGANVLTF. CDR3 DNA: TGTGCCACCAGCCGGACTGGGGCCAACGTCCTGACTTTC. Full variable domain (remainder filled in from reference TRBV15 and TRBJ2-6): DAMVIQNPRYQVTQFGKPVTLSCSQTLNHNVMYWYQQKSSQAPKLLFHYYDKDFNNEADTPDNFQSRRPNTSFCFLDIRSPGLGDTAMYLCATSRTGANVLTFGAGSRLTVL.